This T cell receptor (beta chain) was recorded in a study of blood T cell repertoires in COVID-19. The overall study: The origin of the acute and convalescent COVID-19 samples was the United States, Italy and Spain.

The method was immunoSEQ multiplex PCR; TCRdb's version includes in-frame clones alone and lacks a portion of them. The table has 75,000 to 90,000 clones, 88% seen once. CDR3 size: 15 residues. CDR1 SGHDN and CDR2 FVKESK come from the germline V gene. V dropped 4 bases and J dropped 5 bases, with 17 bases sitting between them. This clonotype was obtained from a man older than 75 with acute or convalescent COVID-19. The chain joins TRBV14 to TRBJ1-1; D unresolved. The sample taken for sequencing was peripheral blood. The DNA of the CDR3 is TGTGCCAGCAGCCCTCCGGCGCCCGTCGGGACTGAAGCTTTCTTT. It is translated as CASSPPAPVGTEAFF. The full variable domain, its missing parts supplied by reference TRBV14 and TRBJ1-1, is EAGVTQFPSHSVIEKGQTVTLRCDPISGHDNLYWYRRVMGKEIKFLLHFVKESKQDESGMPNNRFLAERTGGTYSTLKVQPAELEDSGVYFCASSPPAPVGTEAFFGQGTRLTVV.